Shown below are 22 T cell receptor beta chains from a single sample sequenced in a study of healthy donors' naive CD4 and CD8 T cells. A linear amplification protocol produced the TCR libraries from 400 to 550 ng of total RNA. Via MiXCR, TCRdb re-called the reads, giving one row per CDR3 protein. Of 150,000 to 200,000 distinct CDR3 sequences listed, around 70% are singletons. Sample: naive CD4+ and CD8+ T cells sorted from blood, pooled from several donors. These receptors were collected from a pool of human donors in good health; the sample pools cells from several healthy donors.

This clonotype was observed a handful of times. This sequence joins TRBV7-2 and TRBJ2-3; D possibly corresponds to TRBD2 (6 bases). There are 13 residues in the CDR3. Trimming stripped 6 bases from V and 6 bases from J, with 13 bases between. Germline V CDR1 and CDR2: SGHTA, FQGNSA. The CDR3 nucleotides are TGTGCCAGCAGTCGGGACTCGCCCGATACGCAGTATTTT. It is translated as CASSRDSPDTQYF.

The chain has TRBV4-3 and TRBJ1-3; the match to TRBD1 covers 9 bases. The V segment lost 5 bases and the J segment 1 base; nucleotides outside the gene matches: 9. Germline V lookup: CDR1 LGHNA, CDR2 YSLEER. This CDR3 is 17 amino acids long. The chain's CDR3 is CASSTPSDRGSGNTIYF. CDR3 nucleotides: TGCGCCAGCAGCACACCTTCGGACAGGGGTTCTGGAAACACCATATATTTT.

The table lists this clonotype with a few counts. The chain uses TRBV30 and TRBJ2-3; D possibly matches TRBD1 or TRBD2 (5 bases each). V lost 0 bases and J lost 6, with 10 bases in between. The CDR3 runs 13 residues. Germline lookup yields CDR1 GTSNPN and CDR2 SVGIG (reference sequence). CDR3 sequence: CAWSVGTGDTQYF. In DNA, the CDR3 is TGTGCCTGGAGTGTGGGGACCGGGGATACGCAGTATTTT.

The chain combines TRBV7-8 with TRBJ1-6, with unresolved D. The germline V gene encodes CDR1 SGHVS and CDR2 FQNEAQ. CDR3 length: 12 amino acids. V gave up 5 bases and J gave up 9 bases, with 8 bases separating them. As DNA, the CDR3 is TGTGCCAGCAGCCTAGACTCTTCACCCCTCCACTTT. Its translation is CASSLDSSPLHF.

The chain employs TRBV30 and TRBJ2-5; 8 bases are shared with TRBD1. Germline loops: CDR1 GTSNPN, CDR2 SVGIG (reference sequence). Trimming at V came to 1 base and at J to 11 bases, leaving 6 bases not matched to a gene. This CDR3 has 12 amino acids. CDR3 sequence: CAWSEVRTGQYF. CDR3 DNA: TGTGCCTGGAGTGAAGTTCGGACAGGGCAGTACTTC.

This sequence joins TRBV6-5 and TRBJ1-6, with D unresolved. There are 13 residues in the CDR3. Trimming shortened V by 4 bases and J by 9 bases, and 10 bases separated the two germline ends. CDR1 is MNHEY and CDR2 is SVGAGI in the germline V gene. CDR3 sequence (DNA): TGTGCCAGCAGTTTAGATAGGCTTTCACCCCTCCACTTT. Translation gives CASSLDRLSPLHF.

This clonotype was counted a single time. The rearrangement links TRBV7-9 to TRBJ1-1; D is ambiguous. CDR1 is SEHNR, CDR2 FQNEAQ, per germline (reference sequence). The V and J ends lost 0 bases and 7 bases respectively, with 9 bases between them. The CDR3 has 13 residues. DNA for the CDR3: TGTGCCAGCAGCTTAGCGAACATGGTTGAAGCTTTCTTT. As protein: CASSLANMVEAFF.

This sequence joins TRBV27 and TRBJ2-7; 7 bases agree with TRBD1. Trimming removed 11 bases from V and 6 bases from J; junction bases left unmatched: 10. Looked up from germline, CDR1 is MNHEY and CDR2 is SMNVEV (reference sequence). The length of the CDR3 is 12 residues. For the CDR3, the DNA is TGTGCCTGTAGACAGGGCGCGGGCGAGCAGTACTTC. Residues: CACRQGAGEQYF.

The gene calls are TRBV29-1 and TRBJ1-2; no firm D call. This CDR3 has 11 residues. From germline, CDR1 is SQVTM and CDR2 ANQGSEA. With 2 bases removed from V and 7 bases from J, the gap between germline ends came to 8 bases. The CDR3 DNA sequence: TGCAGCGTTGAATGGGATCGTGGCTACACCTTC. Translated: CSVEWDRGYTF.

V and J are TRBV28 and TRBJ2-3; no firm D call. The germline V gene has CDR1 MDHEN and CDR2 SYDVKM. The V gene lost 2 bases and the J gene lost 0 bases, with 9 bases spanning the gap. The CDR3 sequence is 15 residues long. CDR3 nucleotide sequence: TGTGCCAGCAGTTTAACGACTGTTAGCACAGATACGCAGTATTTT. Translated, it gives CASSLTTVSTDTQYF.

The V and J genes are TRBV6-6 and TRBJ1-6; tentatively, D is TRBD1 (6 bases). The V end was cut by 0 bases, the J end by 4 bases, with 13 bases between. Germline V gene lookup returns CDR1 MNHNY and CDR2 SVGAGI (reference sequence). This CDR3 is 17 amino acids long. CDR3 sequence (DNA): TGTGCCAGCAGTTACTCGGACAGAGAATATTATAATTCACCCCTCCACTTT. Residues: CASSYSDREYYNSPLHF.

The sample holds one count of this clonotype. V gene TRBV30 combines with J gene TRBJ2-7; 10 bases align to TRBD1. From germline, CDR1 is GTSNPN and CDR2 SVGIG (reference sequence). Trimming cost V 3 bases and J 2 bases; bases outside gene matches: 1. This CDR3 region has 13 residues. The CDR3 protein is CAWRGQGAYEQYF. CDR3 nucleotides: TGTGCCTGGAGAGGACAGGGGGCCTACGAGCAGTACTTC.

V and J are TRBV6-5 and TRBJ1-1; 11 bases match TRBD1. The CDR3 has 14 residues. The J segment lost 4 bases and the V segment lost 6 bases, leaving 4 bases of the junction unmatched. Germline CDR1 is MNHEY and CDR2 is SVGAGI. The CDR3 DNA reads TGTGCCAGCAGGATGGGGACAGGGGGCACTGAAGCTTTCTTT. Its translation is CASRMGTGGTEAFF.

The chain carries TRBV30 and TRBJ2-7; the D is unclear. This CDR3 contains 14 residues. Germline V CDR1 and CDR2: GTSNPN, SVGIG (reference sequence). With 0 bases removed from V and 2 bases from J, the gap between germline ends came to 11 bases. DNA of the CDR3: TGTGCCTGGAGTGTACGGGCCGAGACCTACGAGCAGTACTTC. Encoded protein: CAWSVRAETYEQYF.

The chain couples TRBV4-1 to TRBJ1-1; D remains unclear. V lost 2 bases, J lost 7 bases, and 8 bases lay in between. The CDR3 runs 12 residues. Looked up from germline, CDR1 is MGHRA and CDR2 is YSYEKL. In DNA, the CDR3 is TGCGCCAGCAGCCAACAGTCCGGTGAAGCTTTCTTT. It is translated as CASSQQSGEAFF.

The chain recombines TRBV29-1 with TRBJ2-7; possible D gene TRBD1, 6 bases. CDR1 and CDR2 (germline): SQVTM, ANQGSEA. CDR3 length: 16 amino acids. Trimming took 0 bases from V and 0 from J, leaving 15 bases between them. Here the CDR3 reads CSVEDSIQGHSYEQYF. CDR3 nucleotides: TGCAGCGTTGAAGATTCCATCCAGGGGCACTCCTACGAGCAGTACTTC.

The chain joins TRBV29-1 to TRBJ2-7; TRBD1 aligns across 10 bases. Germline values: CDR1 SQVTM, CDR2 ANQGSEA. With 7 bases clipped from V and 5 bases from J, the junction kept 14 bases outside the gene matches. The length of the CDR3 is 15 residues. CDR3 DNA sequence: TGCAGCGCCGCCTATAGGGACAGGGGCGGCAACGAGCAGTACTTC. Translation: CSAAYRDRGGNEQYF.

Concerning this clonotype: The junction does not match germline at one end; this may be a read error. The chain recombines TRBV6-5 with TRBJ1-1, with 10 bases fitting TRBD1. The CDR3 has 16 amino acids. From germline, CDR1 is MNHEY and CDR2 SVGAGI. This CDR3 is CAGSSPGQGMNTEAFF. CDR3 DNA sequence: TGTGCCGGCAGTTCTCCGGGACAGGGGATGAACACTGAAGCTTTCTTT.

This rearrangement joins TRBV5-6 to TRBJ2-4, with D maybe TRBD1 (5 bases). Germline assignment: CDR1 SGHDT and CDR2 YYEEEE. This CDR3 comprises 17 residues. Trimming took 1 base from V and 1 from J, leaving 15 bases between them. CDR3 sequence: CASSLRGQGPAKNIQYF. The CDR3 coding sequence is TGTGCCAGCAGCTTGAGGGGCCAGGGTCCCGCCAAAAACATTCAGTACTTC.

CDR3: CASGLDVGTNDTQYF. The CDR3 region has the DNA TGTGCTAGTGGTTTGGACGTCGGGACTAACGATACGCAGTATTTT. V usage is TRBV12-5 and J usage is TRBJ2-3, with TRBD2 identical over 7 bases. V was pared by 1 base and J by 6 bases, with 7 bases of the junction left unmatched. Germline loops: CDR1 LGHNT, CDR2 FRNRAP. This CDR3 contains 15 residues.

This clonotype was counted between two and nine times. CDR3 protein: CSVSTHFPYNEQFF. In nucleotides, the CDR3 is TGCAGCGTCTCCACACACTTCCCCTACAATGAGCAGTTCTTC. The J gene is TRBJ2-1, the V gene TRBV29-1; D uncertain. In germline, CDR1 is SQVTM, CDR2 ANQGSEA. The CDR3 contains 14 residues. V gave up 6 bases and J gave up 2 bases, with 14 bases separating them.

The rearrangement joins TRBV6-6 to TRBJ1-2; 7 bases agree with TRBD1. Germline trimming cut 0 bases from V and 8 bases from J; bases unmatched to any gene: 6. Germline CDR1 MNHNY, CDR2 SVGAGI (reference sequence). This CDR3 has 14 amino acids. The CDR3 reads CASSYSRQGEGYTF. The DNA of the CDR3 is TGTGCCAGCAGTTACTCGCGACAGGGCGAAGGCTACACCTTC.